These 5 T cell receptor beta chains originate from one sample sequenced in a study of cytomegalovirus exposure and HLA in healthy donors. 13 Jbeta primers and 60 Vbeta primers were used for the PCR. The repertoire was sequenced with immunoSEQ multiplex PCR; TCRdb's copy has only in-frame clones and lacks some. This table has 95,000 to 100,000 clones, approximately 74% appearing once. The source material was PBMCs. Every receptor here comes from a male donor in good health and CMV-seronegative.

This clone was seen only a few times. V gene TRBV27 combines with J gene TRBJ2-7; 14 nucleotides line up with TRBD2. This CDR3 is 15 amino acids long. Germline-derived CDR1 and CDR2 are MNHEY and SMNVEV (reference sequence). V was pared by 5 bases and J by 4 bases, with 4 bases of the junction left unmatched. This CDR3 is CASSLGTSGSYEQYF. The CDR3 DNA is TGTGCCAGCAGTCTCGGGACTAGCGGGAGTTACGAGCAGTACTTC.

This clone was observed a handful of times. J is TRBJ1-5 and V is TRBV7-8, with 9 nucleotides matching TRBD1. The CDR3 sequence is 16 residues long. CDR1 is SGHVS, CDR2 FQNEAQ, per germline. V lost 5 bases, J lost 5 bases, and 10 bases stayed unmatched. CDR3: CASSTHRTGVHQPQHF. The CDR3 bases are TGTGCCAGCAGCACCCACCGGACAGGGGTACATCAGCCCCAGCATTTT.

The V and J genes are TRBV7-8 and TRBJ2-2, with unresolved D. This CDR3 contains 16 residues. Per the germline V gene, CDR1 is SGHVS and CDR2 is FQNEAQ. V was trimmed by 3 bases and J by 0 bases, leaving 11 bases between them. The CDR3 DNA reads as TGTGCCAGCAGCTTTCTAGGAAATCCGAACACCGGGGAGCTGTTTTTT. Protein sequence: CASSFLGNPNTGELFF.

The chain recombines TRBV6-6 with TRBJ1-5; D is unresolved. Trimming pared 4 bases from V and 6 bases from J, leaving 10 bases between. This CDR3 is built from 13 residues. From germline, CDR1 is MNHNY and CDR2 SVGAGI (reference sequence). The CDR3 nucleotides are TGTGCCAGCAGTTCACGGGAGGGTCAGCCCCAGCATTTT. It codes for CASSSREGQPQHF.

On this clone: Other DNA variants within this sample encode the same CDR3. The gene calls are TRBV28 and TRBJ2-7; TRBD1 matches 10 bases. V dropped 4 bases and J dropped 2; count of bases not matched to a gene: 17. This CDR3 is 19 amino acids long. Looked up from germline, CDR1 is MDHEN and CDR2 is SYDVKM. In DNA, the CDR3 is TGTGCCAGCAGTTCTCGGGTAAGACAGGGGGCCGCCTCCCCCTACGAGCAGTACTTC. This encodes CASSSRVRQGAASPYEQYF.